This T cell receptor (beta chain) stems from a study of OX40 agonist ivuxolimab in advanced cancers. Study background: Hepatocellular carcinoma, melanoma, renal cell or head and neck cancer was diagnosed in the dose-escalation patients.

Some clones are missing from TCRdb's copy, which holds only in-frame ones; the method was immunoSEQ multiplex PCR. This table holds approximately 20,000 clones, more than 80% found once. The germline gives CDR1 SQVTM, CDR2 ANQGSEA. CDR3 length equals 16 residues. V was trimmed by 1 base and J by 3 bases, leaving 18 bases between them. The clonotype comes from an adult with an advanced solid tumor such as melanoma, head and neck, liver or kidney cancer. Source: CD4+ or CD8+ T cells sorted from blood, taken in a trial of the OX40 agonist ivuxolimab. The J gene is TRBJ1-2, the V gene TRBV29-1; D is uncertain. The CDR3 sequence is CSVEVGGRRFDYGYTF. The DNA of the CDR3 is TGCAGCGTTGAAGTAGGCGGGAGGAGATTCGACTATGGCTACACCTTC.